This T cell receptor beta chain was obtained from a study of T cell responses to AZD1222 COVID-19 vaccine. This CDR3 is built from 15 residues. Per the germline V gene, CDR1 is LGHNA and CDR2 is YNFKEQ. V was pared by 0 bases and J by 5 bases, with 11 bases between. Method: immunoSEQ multiplex PCR; TCRdb's copy keeps in-frame clones and lacks some. The table includes 150,000 to 200,000 clones, approximately 87% detected once. Points from the study as a whole: Donors were mostly white British, more females; clonal diversity possibly underestimated. Repertoire sampling occurred only after the peak T cell response. Unmutated variant regions are reportedly targeted by nearly half of spike-specific TCRs.

Comment on this clone: What it binds is unknown.

The chain couples TRBV4-2 to TRBJ2-1, with a weak D call TRBD2 (6 bases). Specimen: peripheral blood, collected on day 0 of MenACWY control vaccination. This TCR came from an adult in good health. DNA of the CDR3: TGTGCCAGCAGCCAAGAAAGGCGGGGTGACAATGAGCAGTTCTTC. Residues: CASSQERRGDNEQFF.